This TCR beta chain was found in a study of early T cells in non-severe SARS-CoV-2 infection (dated by TCRdb to about 2021). Study-wide context: Bulk RNA from unsorted whole blood was used for TCR sequencing, so alpha and beta chains could not be paired.

To note about this clonotype: The clone's antigen remains unknown. No per-base quality is available; no much larger clone lies one base away.

Taken from cysteine to phenylalanine, the CDR3 has 14 residues. The retained sequence is limited to the CDR3, 42 bases, with the frame set at the first base. Deletion took 3 bases off V and 5 bases off J, with a span of 13 bases between the germline ends. This was a case-control study nested in a cohort of healthcare workers in London, UK, who had nasopharyngeal swab PCR tests and blood samples taken every week. Healthcare workers were recruited between 23 and 31 March 2020, during the week of the UK lockdown, and were followed weekly for up to 16 weeks. Here is what the overall study found, with its caveats: VDJdb matching was skewed toward anti-spike CD8 responses and likely underestimated virus-specific expansions, missing private and CD4 specificities.

Library generation was performed with 5' RACE. Reads for this sample came from a NextSeq 500. In the TCR library protocol, unique molecular identifiers were attached to individual cDNA molecules to correct for PCR bias and sequencing error. Both TCR alpha and beta chains were sequenced, and tight co-correlation was observed between alpha and beta sequence abundances in each sample. On the study's bioinformatics: Decombinator V4 was used to perform V gene, J gene and CDR3 annotation of TCR sequences. TCRs were defined as expanded if a significant change between any two time points was detected under a Poisson model with p below 0.0001. TCR abundances were normalised to the total number of TCRs sequenced in each sample and reported as counts per million. TRAV1-2 paired with TRAJ12, TRAJ20 or TRAJ33 defined MAIT TCRs, while TRAV10 paired with TRAJ18 defined iNKT TCRs. VDJdb, accessed on 1 November 2021, was searched for TCRs annotated for CMV, EBV and SARS-CoV-2, and TCRs annotated for more than one antigen were excluded. TCRdb applied fastp at Q25 and MiXCR to the public reads, then kept only in-frame beta chains. Each record represents a unique CDR3 protein, reported with the most common genes and DNA among its rows. These V and J calls derive from TCRdb rather than the authors' analysis. This sample has about 62,000 distinct CDR3 sequences in its table, and roughly 8.8% of those were observed once. The ten most abundant clones make up about 1.3% of the sample.

The V gene is TRBV12-3 or TRBV12-4 and the J gene is TRBJ2-5, and possibly TRBD2, on 6 matching bases. This receptor was taken from an adult who was a healthcare worker with PCR-confirmed SARS-CoV-2 infection or an uninfected control (not recorded which). Sequenced material: whole blood. The sequence in DNA is TGTGCCAGCAGTTTGTTAACGGGAGCGGAGACCCAGTACTTC. The translation is CASSLLTGAETQYF.